The clone carrying this TCR beta chain has a handful of counts. Germline V CDR1 and CDR2: LGHDT, YNNKEL (reference sequence). Trimming took 4 bases from V and 0 from J, leaving 13 bases between them. This CDR3 comprises 17 residues. The data derive from a study of identical twins. TCRdb re-derived calls from the 5' RACE reads in MiXCR, one entry per CDR3 protein. The table shows 500,000 or so distinct CDR3 sequences, with under 25% occurring only once. This sample was shared with a second study, whose subject was T cells expressing NK-cell markers.

The chain links TRBV3-1 to TRBJ2-6; the D is unclear. Source material: CD4+ T cells sorted from blood. The origin of this receptor is a woman aged 18-30 years in good health. Here the CDR3 DNA reads TGTGCCAGCAGCCCAAAAGGGTGGGTCTCTGGGGCCAACGTCCTGACTTTC. It specifies CASSPKGWVSGANVLTF.